This is a list of T cell receptor beta chains from one sample in a study of T-cell reconstitution after alpha-beta-depleted transplantation in children. TCRdb passed the PCR reads through MiXCR, listing each CDR3 protein once. Of fewer than 700,000 distinct CDR3 sequences listed, 10% to 15% are singletons. The specimen was PBMCs, mostly from graft donor cells, collected 360 days after TCRalphabeta/CD19-depleted stem cell transplant. The origin of the receptors is a male patient aged 10 to 17 who had a stem cell transplant for acute myeloid leukemia, so the T cells may come from the graft donor. Each CDR3 is given with its conserved first and last residue. The D gene is left open where the match is weak. Not all rows give a size; the values are once, few, many and, for expanded clones, a class.

D gene,V gene,CDR3 length,J gene,clone size,CDR3 protein,CDR3 DNA
TRBD1,TRBV18,17,TRBJ2-5,-,CASSPTGTGFLKETQYF,TGTGCCAGCTCACCAACCGGGACAGGCTTTCTCAAAGAGACCCAGTACTTC
TRBD1,TRBV20-1,13,TRBJ2-7,many,CSAQRGTGDEQYF,TGCAGTGCCCAGAGAGGGACAGGGGACGAGCAGTACTTC
-,TRBV5-1,16,TRBJ2-1,-,CASSLLGESSYNEQFF,TGCGCCAGCAGCTTGCTGGGTGAAAGCTCCTACAATGAGCAGTTCTTC
-,TRBV4-3,14,TRBJ1-1,few,CASSRVADQTEAFF,TGCGCCAGCAGCCGAGTAGCAGACCAAACTGAAGCTTTCTTT
TRBD2,TRBV28,15,TRBJ2-1,few,CASSPRTSGLSEQFF,TGTGCCAGCAGCCCCCGGACTAGCGGACTGAGTGAGCAGTTCTTC
TRBD2,TRBV19,16,TRBJ2-6,-,CASSIGGNSGANVLTF,TGTGCCAGTAGTATCGGGGGGAACTCTGGGGCCAACGTCCTGACTTTC
TRBD2,TRBV28,15,TRBJ2-1,few,CASSSRGLADNEQFF,TGTGCCAGCAGTTCCCGGGGACTAGCCGACAATGAGCAGTTCTTC
TRBD2,TRBV28,18,TRBJ2-1,many,CASRHGLAGLPSYNEQFF,TGTGCCAGCAGGCATGGGCTAGCGGGTTTACCCTCCTACAATGAGCAGTTCTTC
-,TRBV29-1,14,TRBJ2-5,many,CSVEATGRGETQYF,TGCAGCGTTGAAGCGACAGGGAGGGGAGAGACCCAGTACTTC
-,TRBV6-2/TRBV6-3,15,TRBJ2-7,-,CASSYPASRSYEQYF,TGTGCCAGCAGTTACCCTGCTAGCAGGTCCTACGAGCAGTACTTC
-,TRBV28,15,TRBJ2-3,many,CASGEIREFTDTQYF,TGTGCCAGTGGCGAGATCCGGGAGTTCACAGATACGCAGTATTTT
TRBD1,TRBV11-2,19,TRBJ2-4,-,CASSLWGTGSLLAKNIQYF,TGTGCCAGCAGCTTATGGGGGACAGGGAGCTTACTAGCCAAAAACATTCAGTACTTC
-,TRBV18,12,TRBJ2-7,-,CASHREGDRQYF,TGTGCCAGCCACCGAGAAGGAGACCGGCAGTACTTC
-,TRBV4-3,14,TRBJ1-5,-,CASSDALSNQPQHF,TGCGCCAGCAGCGACGCACTGAGCAATCAGCCCCAGCATTTT
-,TRBV4-3,14,TRBJ2-2,many,CASSQDRNTGELFF,TGCGCCAGCAGCCAAGATAGGAACACCGGGGAGCTGTTTTTT
TRBD2,TRBV11-2,17,TRBJ2-3,-,CASSLWLAGGSTDTQYF,TGTGCCAGCAGCTTATGGCTAGCGGGAGGGAGCACAGATACGCAGTATTTT
TRBD1,TRBV4-3,16,TRBJ2-7,few,CASSQDGSRTGYEQYF,TGCGCCAGCAGCCAAGATGGTAGCCGGACAGGGTACGAGCAGTACTTC
TRBD1,TRBV7-3,16,TRBJ1-2,few,CASSRDRARFSYGYTF,TGTGCCAGCAGCCGGGACAGGGCTAGGTTCTCCTATGGCTACACCTTC
TRBD1,TRBV4-2,15,TRBJ2-5,many,CASSQVGGQGKTQYF,TGTGCCAGCAGCCAAGTTGGGGGACAGGGGAAGACCCAGTACTTC
-,TRBV9,14,TRBJ1-5,many,CASSVGRVGQPQHF,TGTGCCAGCAGCGTAGGCCGGGTGGGCCAGCCCCAGCATTTT
-,TRBV18,15,TRBJ2-7,few,CASSQGLRTSYEQYF,TGTGCCAGCTCACAGGGACTTAGGACGTCCTACGAGCAGTACTTC
TRBD2,TRBV3-1,15,TRBJ2-7,-,CASSQGVGTSIQQYF,TGTGCCAGCAGCCAAGGTGTAGGGACTAGCATCCAGCAGTACTTC
TRBD2,TRBV27,18,TRBJ2-7,few,CASSSDRGTSGNTYEQYF,TGTGCCAGCAGTTCCGACAGGGGTACTAGCGGGAATACCTACGAGCAGTACTTC
-,TRBV14,16,TRBJ2-1,few,CASSQLRVGAYNEQFF,TGTGCCAGCAGCCAACTCCGGGTGGGAGCCTACAATGAGCAGTTCTTC
-,TRBV15,17,TRBJ2-3,many,CATSRDWGHQSTDTQYF,TGTGCCACCAGCAGAGATTGGGGACACCAAAGCACAGATACGCAGTATTTT
-,TRBV28,16,TRBJ1-1,-,CASRAPGGQGGTEAFF,TGTGCCAGCAGGGCACCTGGTGGGCAGGGAGGTACTGAAGCTTTCTTT
-,TRBV4-3,16,TRBJ1-1,-,CASSHIRRRSNTEAFF,TGCGCCAGCAGCCACATACGACGGCGATCGAACACTGAAGCTTTCTTT
TRBD1,TRBV20-1,14,TRBJ2-1,-,CSVLTGVPYNEQFF,TGCAGTGTCTTGACAGGGGTCCCCTACAATGAGCAGTTCTTC
-,TRBV7-3,18,TRBJ2-3,-,CASSLLPTKGISTDTQYF,TGTGCCAGCAGCCTCCTTCCGACAAAGGGTATAAGCACAGATACGCAGTATTTT
-,TRBV12-3/TRBV12-4,15,TRBJ2-7,-,CASSFGAHGAYEQYF,TGTGCCAGCAGTTTTGGGGCCCACGGAGCCTACGAGCAGTACTTC
TRBD2,TRBV7-9,15,TRBJ2-3,-,CASSIAGAGTDTQYF,TGTGCCAGCTCCATAGCGGGAGCAGGCACAGATACGCAGTATTTT
-,TRBV7-9,18,TRBJ2-7,many,CASSSSGRQDLRVDEQYF,TGTGCCAGCAGCTCTTCGGGTCGACAGGACTTAAGGGTAGACGAGCAGTACTTC
-,TRBV5-5,14,TRBJ2-7,few,CASSLIGTLYEQYF,TGTGCCAGCAGCTTGATCGGGACTCTCTACGAGCAGTACTTC
-,TRBV27,16,TRBJ2-5,many,CASSLGLGTPQETQYF,TGTGCCAGCAGTTTGGGGTTAGGAACACCCCAAGAGACCCAGTACTTC
-,TRBV29-1,13,TRBJ1-2,-,CSVDNPEDYGYTF,TGCAGCGTTGATAACCCAGAAGACTATGGCTACACCTTC
TRBD1,TRBV11-1,19,TRBJ1-1,few,CASSLRGTGSSKGDTEAFF,TGTGCCAGCAGCTTAAGGGGGACAGGATCCAGTAAGGGGGACACTGAAGCTTTCTTT
TRBD2,TRBV7-9,16,TRBJ2-3,-,CASSSLLAGLTDTQYF,TGTGCCAGCAGCTCGTTACTAGCGGGTCTCACAGATACGCAGTATTTT
-,TRBV6-2/TRBV6-3,13,TRBJ2-5,-,CASSYSLFGAQYF,TGTGCCAGCAGTTACTCGTTATTTGGAGCCCAGTACTTC
-,TRBV30,14,TRBJ2-7,few,CAWSDGLQSYEQYF,TGTGCCTGGAGTGACGGACTACAATCCTACGAGCAGTACTTC
TRBD2,TRBV30,14,TRBJ2-3,many,CAWTLGTITDTQYF,TGTGCCTGGACTCTAGGGACTATCACAGATACGCAGTATTTT
TRBD1,TRBV4-3,17,TRBJ2-2,few,CASSQDPQGAYTGELFF,TGCGCCAGCAGCCAAGATCCACAGGGGGCGTACACCGGGGAGCTGTTTTTT
-,TRBV20-1,15,TRBJ2-7,-,CSAREMGKYIYEQYF,TGCAGTGCTAGAGAAATGGGGAAGTATATCTACGAGCAGTACTTC
-,TRBV10-3,15,TRBJ2-2,many,CAISGDRLHTGELFF,TGTGCCATCAGTGGAGACAGGTTACACACCGGGGAGCTGTTTTTT
-,TRBV28,16,TRBJ2-7,few,CASSSPLGAANYEQYF,TGTGCCAGCAGTTCGCCCCTTGGGGCAGCCAATTACGAGCAGTACTTC
-,TRBV28,14,TRBJ2-5,many,CASSFRATGVSQYF,TGTGCCAGCAGTTTCCGGGCCACGGGGGTGAGCCAGTACTTC
-,TRBV15,16,TRBJ1-4,-,CATSRDLTGPGEKLFF,TGTGCCACCAGCAGAGATCTAACAGGGCCGGGCGAAAAACTGTTTTTT
-,TRBV5-1,15,TRBJ2-1,few,CASSLRSSGSNEQFF,TGCGCCAGCAGCTTAAGGTCCAGCGGGTCCAATGAGCAGTTCTTC
TRBD1,TRBV14,17,TRBJ2-1,-,CASSQVFQQGRYNEQFF,TGTGCCAGCAGCCAAGTATTTCAACAGGGGCGCTACAATGAGCAGTTCTTC
-,TRBV29-1,13,TRBJ1-1,-,CSVDQGTNTEAFF,TGCAGCGTTGATCAGGGGACAAACACTGAAGCTTTCTTT
-,TRBV29-1,12,TRBJ2-1,few,CSVEEGYNEQFF,TGCAGCGTTGAAGAGGGTTACAATGAGCAGTTCTTC
-,TRBV29-1,15,TRBJ2-3,-,CSVVPRGASTDTQYF,TGCAGCGTTGTTCCACGTGGGGCTAGCACAGATACGCAGTATTTT
-,TRBV6-2/TRBV6-3,14,TRBJ2-1,many,CASSYSPYSEGQFF,TGTGCCAGCAGTTACTCCCCCTATTCAGAGGGGCAGTTCTTC
-,TRBV12-3/TRBV12-4,12,TRBJ2-2,-,CASRISRGELFF,TGTGCCAGCAGGATAAGCCGCGGGGAGCTGTTTTTT
-,TRBV7-2,13,TRBJ1-1,-,CASSRSENTEAFF,TGTGCCAGCAGTAGGTCAGAGAACACTGAAGCTTTCTTT
-,TRBV20-1,16,TRBJ2-2,many,CSARELLGPNTGELFF,TGCAGTGCTAGAGAACTCCTAGGTCCGAACACCGGGGAGCTGTTTTTT